These 6 T cell receptor beta chains came from one sample sequenced in a study of human T cells and chemical hapten exposure. The library tagged individual cDNA molecules with unique molecular identifiers. TCRdb independently ran MiXCR on the reads; one entry per CDR3 protein. The profile shows about 120,000 distinct CDR3 sequences, 8% to 9.5% of them singletons. Sequencing started from total RNA isolated from unfractionated whole blood. Material for sequencing was whole blood. These receptors all stem from a human donor in good health. Some clones in this sample may be carry-over from other donors' samples.

This clonotype was observed many times. The chain carries TRBV4-3 and TRBJ1-6; D perhaps matches TRBD1 (6 bases). The CDR3 spans 17 residues. Trimming removed 0 bases from V and 6 bases from J, with 15 bases in between. Germline assignment: CDR1 LGHNA and CDR2 YSLEER. This CDR3 reads CASSQDSQPDSNSPLHF. The CDR3 DNA reads TGCGCCAGCAGCCAAGATTCCCAACCGGACAGTAATTCACCCCTCCACTTT.

The V gene is TRBV20-1, the J gene TRBJ2-5, with D perhaps TRBD1 or TRBD2 (5 bases each). V gave up 5 bases and J gave up 3 bases, with 16 bases separating them. The CDR3 sequence is 14 residues long. Germline values: CDR1 DFQATT, CDR2 SNEGSKA (reference sequence). The CDR3 protein is CSAAGLSREETQYF. CDR3 DNA: TGCAGTGCTGCCGGACTCAGCAGGGAAGAGACCCAGTACTTC.

The chain combines TRBV27 with TRBJ2-3, with TRBD1 identical over 7 bases. V lost 5 bases to trimming and J lost 2 bases; unmatched junction nucleotides: 1. Germline assignment: CDR1 MNHEY and CDR2 SMNVEV (reference sequence). The CDR3 consists of 13 residues. Written as DNA, the CDR3 is TGTGCCAGCAGTACAGGGGTCACAGATACGCAGTATTTT. Its translation: CASSTGVTDTQYF.

This clonotype has more than one count but fewer than ten. This chain links TRBV3-1 with TRBJ2-3, with D maybe TRBD2 (8 bases). CDR3 length equals 17 residues. Germline-derived CDR1 and CDR2 are LGHDT and YNNKEL (reference sequence). The V end was cut by 4 bases, the J end by 1 base, with 18 bases between. CDR3 in amino acids: CASSPQGGLGGTDTQYF. The CDR3 nucleotides are TGTGCCAGCAGCCCCCAGGGGGGACTAGGGGGCACAGATACGCAGTATTTT.

V and J are TRBV5-1 and TRBJ2-7; 7 nucleotides line up with TRBD1. The CDR3 loop spans 14 amino acids. The germline CDR1 and CDR2 sequences are SGHRS and YFSETQ. Unmatched junction bases numbered 9, after V lost 5 bases and J lost 4 bases. As DNA, the CDR3 is TGCGCCAGCAGAGATACAGGGGTCCCTTACGAGCAGTACTTC. Its translation: CASRDTGVPYEQYF.

This clonotype was counted ten times or more. V usage is TRBV7-2 and J usage is TRBJ2-3; TRBD1 agrees at 8 bases. The CDR3 consists of 17 residues. Germline CDR1 SGHTA, CDR2 FQGNSA. J lost 0 bases, V lost 3 bases, and 8 bases had no gene match. CDR3 amino acids: CASSFRWTGTSTDTQYF. CDR3 DNA sequence: TGTGCCAGCAGCTTCAGATGGACAGGGACAAGCACAGATACGCAGTATTTT.